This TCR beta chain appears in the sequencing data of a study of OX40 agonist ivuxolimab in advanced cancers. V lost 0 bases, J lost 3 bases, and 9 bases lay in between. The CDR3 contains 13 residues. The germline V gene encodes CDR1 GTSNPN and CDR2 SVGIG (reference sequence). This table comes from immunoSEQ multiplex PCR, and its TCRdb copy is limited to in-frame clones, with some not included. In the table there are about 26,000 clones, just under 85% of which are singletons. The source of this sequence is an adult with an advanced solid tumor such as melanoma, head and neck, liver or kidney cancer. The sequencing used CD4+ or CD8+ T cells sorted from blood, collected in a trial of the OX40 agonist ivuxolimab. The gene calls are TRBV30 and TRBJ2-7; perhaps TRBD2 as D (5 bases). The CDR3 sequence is CAWSVSSGYEQYF. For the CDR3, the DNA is TGTGCCTGGAGTGTCTCGAGCGGCTACGAGCAGTACTTC.